The sequence of this T cell receptor (beta chain) was determined in a study of blood T cell repertoires in COVID-19. For the study at large: Collection of acute and convalescent COVID-19 samples took place in the United States, Italy and Spain. T cells, B-cell-depleted T cells, or PBMCs provided the cDNA or gDNA that served as material.

V shed 2 bases and J shed 4 bases, with 11 bases lying between them. The CDR3 is 15 residues long. Germline V gene data show CDR1 as KGHSH and CDR2 as LQKENI. This clone occurred a few times. Repertoires were generated with immunoSEQ multiplex PCR, while TCRdb's copy carries only in-frame clones and drops some. The sample consists of about 200,000 clones, about 80% of them appearing once. The chain has TRBV18 and TRBJ1-4, with D unclear. Sequenced: peripheral blood. The sequence came from a human donor with acute or convalescent COVID-19. The donor label of this sample is uncertain. CDR3 DNA: TGTGCCAGCTCACCATTTTCCGGGTTTAATGAAAAACTGTTTTTT. Translating gives CASSPFSGFNEKLFF.